The sequence of this T cell receptor (beta chain) was determined in a study of T cell repertoires in cytomegalovirus infection. Germline CDR1 is MNHNS and CDR2 is SASEGT. The CDR3 extends over 13 amino acids. Trimming pared 6 bases from V and 5 bases from J, leaving 11 bases between. TCRdb re-called the reads through MiXCR, storing one row per CDR3 protein. The top ten hold around 1.6% of the sample, which has under 250,000 distinct CDR3 sequences, around an eighth seen once. Study outcomes and limitations: CMV-specific TCR beta clonotypes restricted by HLA-C dominated the ex vivo response.

Only a few counts were recorded for this clonotype. What it binds is not known. This chain uses TRBV6-1 with TRBJ1-5, with no clear D. The source is a human donor in good health (CMV status not recorded). Some clones in this sample may be carry-over from other donors' samples. Sequences were obtained from PBMCs. The CDR3 reads CASSPQSYQPQHF. The DNA of the CDR3 is TGTGCCAGCAGCCCTCAGAGTTATCAGCCCCAGCATTTT.